These T cell receptor beta chains were read from a single sample in a study of high-grade serous ovarian cancer treatment subgroups. Generated by immunoSEQ multiplex PCR, the TCRdb table keeps only in-frame clones and is missing some. The sample records approximately 5,700 clones, around 66% being singletons. Specimen: tumor tissue. Receptors originate from a human donor with high-grade serous ovarian cancer. Each CDR3 is given with its conserved first and last residue. D genes are given only for firm matches. The size field is filled for only some rows; it gives once, few, many or a size class.

V gene: TRBV6-1; D gene: -; clone size: -; J gene: TRBJ1-5; CDR3 protein: CASSEGSHSNQPQHF; CDR3 DNA: TGTGCCAGCAGTGAAGGTAGCCATAGCAATCAGCCCCAGCATTTT
V gene: TRBV11-2; D gene: -; clone size: few; J gene: TRBJ1-6; CDR3 protein: CASSVGVGTLHF; CDR3 DNA: TGTGCCAGCTCGGTAGGAGTGGGTACCCTCCACTTT
V gene: TRBV5-1; D gene: -; clone size: -; J gene: TRBJ1-6; CDR3 protein: CASTLAGRSSSYNSPLHF; CDR3 DNA: TGCGCCAGCACCCTCGCGGGGAGATCGAGCTCCTATAATTCACCCCTCCACTTT
V gene: TRBV6-4; D gene: -; clone size: -; J gene: TRBJ2-1; CDR3 protein: CASSGNPEGDEQFF; CDR3 DNA: TGTGCCAGCAGTGGAAATCCCGAGGGGGATGAGCAGTTCTTC
V gene: TRBV4-1; D gene: -; clone size: -; J gene: TRBJ1-1; CDR3 protein: CASSRTGTPFVGAFF; CDR3 DNA: TGCGCCAGCAGCCGTACCGGGACCCCATTCGTGGGGGCTTTCTTT
V gene: TRBV4-1; D gene: TRBD1; clone size: -; J gene: TRBJ1-2; CDR3 protein: CASSQVGGGSYGYTF; CDR3 DNA: TGCGCCAGCAGCCAAGTTGGAGGGGGCTCTTATGGCTACACCTTC
V gene: TRBV6-4; D gene: -; clone size: -; J gene: TRBJ1-5; CDR3 protein: CASSYSGAPSNQPQHF; CDR3 DNA: TGTGCCAGCAGTTACTCGGGGGCTCCTAGCAATCAGCCCCAGCATTTT
V gene: TRBV5-1; D gene: -; clone size: -; J gene: TRBJ2-3; CDR3 protein: CASSSDGAGRTDTQYF; CDR3 DNA: TGCGCCAGCAGCTCCGACGGCGCAGGCCGCACAGATACGCAGTATTTT
V gene: TRBV18; D gene: TRBD1; clone size: -; J gene: TRBJ1-1; CDR3 protein: CASSPQGGLNTEAFF; CDR3 DNA: TGTGCCAGCTCACCGCAGGGGGGGCTGAACACTGAAGCTTTCTTT
V gene: TRBV5-4; D gene: TRBD1; clone size: once; J gene: TRBJ1-3; CDR3 protein: CASSRGQNSGNTIYF; CDR3 DNA: TGTGCCAGCAGCCGGGGACAGAACTCTGGAAACACCATATATTTT
V gene: TRBV10-3; D gene: -; clone size: -; J gene: TRBJ2-7; CDR3 protein: CASSEYVSGEQYF; CDR3 DNA: TGTGCCAGCAGTGAATACGTCAGCGGCGAGCAGTACTTC
V gene: TRBV29-1; D gene: TRBD2; clone size: once; J gene: TRBJ2-5; CDR3 protein: CSVAGGEETQYF; CDR3 DNA: TGCAGCGTTGCGGGGGGGGAAGAGACCCAGTACTTC
V gene: TRBV11-3; D gene: -; clone size: -; J gene: TRBJ2-1; CDR3 protein: CASSLLAGEQFF; CDR3 DNA: TGTGCCAGCAGCTTGCTAGCAGGTGAGCAGTTCTTC
V gene: TRBV5-1; D gene: -; clone size: -; J gene: TRBJ1-6; CDR3 protein: CASSLGARDSPLHF; CDR3 DNA: TGCGCCAGCAGCTTGGGGGCCCGAGATTCACCCCTCCACTTT
V gene: TRBV5-6; D gene: TRBD1; clone size: -; J gene: TRBJ1-2; CDR3 protein: CASSLVLGTAYGYTF; CDR3 DNA: TGTGCCAGCAGCTTGGTACTCGGGACAGCCTATGGCTACACCTTC
V gene: TRBV19; D gene: TRBD1; clone size: -; J gene: TRBJ2-7; CDR3 protein: CASTPGQGYYEQYF; CDR3 DNA: TGTGCCAGTACCCCGGGACAGGGTTACTACGAGCAGTACTTC
V gene: TRBV5-1; D gene: -; clone size: -; J gene: TRBJ1-2; CDR3 protein: CASSRTANYGYTF; CDR3 DNA: TGCGCCAGCAGTCGCACGGCAAACTATGGCTACACCTTC
V gene: TRBV7-2; D gene: -; clone size: -; J gene: TRBJ2-5; CDR3 protein: CASSSGTALQETQYF; CDR3 DNA: TGTGCCAGCAGCTCCGGGACTGCCCTCCAAGAGACCCAGTACTTC
V gene: TRBV4-1; D gene: -; clone size: -; J gene: TRBJ2-6; CDR3 protein: CASSTGEGPGANVLTF; CDR3 DNA: TGCGCCAGCAGCACCGGCGAGGGTCCTGGGGCCAACGTCCTGACTTTC
V gene: TRBV7-6; D gene: -; clone size: -; J gene: TRBJ1-1; CDR3 protein: CASSPGTANTEAFF; CDR3 DNA: TGTGCCAGCAGTCCTGGGACGGCGAACACTGAAGCTTTCTTT
V gene: TRBV30; D gene: -; clone size: few; J gene: TRBJ2-7; CDR3 protein: CAWSPTGGGTTYEQYF; CDR3 DNA: TGTGCCTGGAGTCCTACTGGAGGGGGGACTACCTACGAGCAGTACTTC
V gene: TRBV28; D gene: -; clone size: -; J gene: TRBJ1-1; CDR3 protein: CASSTSYSGGTEAFF; CDR3 DNA: TGTGCCAGCAGTACCTCTTACAGTGGAGGTACTGAAGCTTTCTTT
V gene: TRBV5-6; D gene: -; clone size: once; J gene: TRBJ2-5; CDR3 protein: CASSLRLGGTQYF; CDR3 DNA: TGTGCCAGCAGCTTACGACTCGGAGGGACCCAGTACTTC
V gene: TRBV30; D gene: -; clone size: -; J gene: TRBJ1-1; CDR3 protein: CAWSVLSTEAFF; CDR3 DNA: TGTGCCTGGAGTGTACTAAGCACTGAAGCTTTCTTT
V gene: TRBV11-3; D gene: -; clone size: -; J gene: TRBJ2-3; CDR3 protein: CASSPRGGGPDTQYF; CDR3 DNA: TGTGCCAGCAGCCCGCGGGGAGGGGGTCCAGATACGCAGTATTTT
V gene: TRBV5-4; D gene: TRBD2; clone size: -; J gene: TRBJ2-7; CDR3 protein: CATTRSLAGLLGHEQYF; CDR3 DNA: TGTGCCACCACGCGATCACTAGCGGGGCTTTTAGGTCACGAGCAGTACTTC
V gene: TRBV20-1; D gene: TRBD1; clone size: once; J gene: TRBJ1-1; CDR3 protein: CSASDRAEAFF; CDR3 DNA: TGCAGTGCTTCTGACAGGGCTGAAGCTTTCTTT
V gene: TRBV7-2; D gene: -; clone size: -; J gene: TRBJ1-4; CDR3 protein: CASSFSAGSGEKLFF; CDR3 DNA: TGTGCCAGCAGCTTCTCCGCCGGATCGGGCGAAAAACTGTTTTTT
V gene: TRBV18; D gene: -; clone size: medium-sized; J gene: TRBJ2-2; CDR3 protein: CASSLNTGELFF; CDR3 DNA: TGTGCCAGCTCACTCAACACCGGGGAGCTGTTTTTT
V gene: TRBV7-2; D gene: -; clone size: few; J gene: TRBJ1-5; CDR3 protein: CASSLDGTPQHF; CDR3 DNA: TGTGCCAGCAGCTTAGACGGGACGCCCCAGCATTTT
V gene: TRBV5-1; D gene: TRBD2; clone size: large; J gene: TRBJ2-3; CDR3 protein: CASTSGGVRDTQYF; CDR3 DNA: TGCGCCAGCACCTCGGGAGGGGTACGGGATACGCAGTATTTT
V gene: TRBV18; D gene: TRBD1; clone size: few; J gene: TRBJ1-6; CDR3 protein: CASSGQGNNSPLHF; CDR3 DNA: TGTGCCAGCTCGGGACAGGGAAATAATTCACCCCTCCACTTT
V gene: TRBV11-2; D gene: -; clone size: -; J gene: TRBJ2-7; CDR3 protein: CASRAGPLGSYEQYF; CDR3 DNA: TGTGCCAGCAGAGCCGGACCGTTGGGCTCCTACGAGCAGTACTTC